Listed below are T cell receptor beta chains from one sample, sequenced in a study of control samples from healthy donors and cancer patients. The table came from immunoSEQ multiplex PCR; TCRdb's copy has only in-frame clones and leaves some out. Here the sample spans tens of thousands of clones, over 90% being singletons. What was sequenced was blood. These receptors originate from a woman between 25 and 40 years old in good health. The CDR3 runs from the conserved cysteine through the conserved F or W. A D gene is named only where the DNA matches it firmly. Not every row has a clone size; where given, it reads once, few, many or a size class.

NA	TRBD2	TRBJ2-2	TRBV2	TGTGCCAGCAGTGCTAGCGGGGGGGCGAACACCGGGGAGCTGTTTTTT	CASSASGGANTGELFF
NA	TRBD1	TRBJ1-1	TRBV3-1/TRBV3-2	TGTGCCAGCAGCCAACAGGGGGATGCTTTCTTT	CASSQQGDAFF
few	NA	TRBJ1-1	TRBV2	TGTGCCAGCAGGGACCGTAACACTGAAGCTTTCTTT	CASRDRNTEAFF
few	NA	TRBJ1-2	TRBV7-9	TGTGCCAGCAGCTTAGGTTTAGCTCCTTATGGCTACACCTTC	CASSLGLAPYGYTF
NA	TRBD2	TRBJ2-1	TRBV15	TGTGCCACCAGCAGAATAGCGGGAGGGCCCCATGAGCAGTTCTTC	CATSRIAGGPHEQFF
NA	NA	TRBJ2-6	TRBV21-1	TGTGCCAGCAGCCCAGGGGCCACAGGGGGCGTCCGTTCTGGGGCCAACGTCCTGACTTTC	CASSPGATGGVRSGANVLTF
once	NA	TRBJ1-1	TRBV29-1	TGCAGCGTTGAGGGCAGGTTGAACACTGAAGCTTTCTTT	CSVEGRLNTEAFF
NA	NA	TRBJ1-3	TRBV28	TGTGCCAGTCAGGCAGGGGCACACACCATATATTTT	CASQAGAHTIYF
NA	NA	TRBJ1-1	TRBV29-1	TGCAGCGTTACCCCGAGGCTGAACACTGAAGCTTTCTTT	CSVTPRLNTEAFF
NA	TRBD2	TRBJ2-3	TRBV5-1	TGCGCCAGCAGCTTGTCAGCAGCGGGGGCCACAGATACGCAGTATTTT	CASSLSAAGATDTQYF
NA	TRBD1	TRBJ1-1	TRBV24-1	TGTGCCACCAGTGATCCGCGGACAGGAAGTGACACTGAAGCTTTCTTT	CATSDPRTGSDTEAFF
NA	TRBD2	TRBJ2-1	TRBV4-1	TGCGCCAGCAGCCCATTGACTAGCGGGAGAGGAAGCAATGAGCAGTTCTTC	CASSPLTSGRGSNEQFF
NA	NA	TRBJ1-1	TRBV5-5	TGTGCCAGCAGCAAGGGGTCATCCAATCTGAACACTGAAGCTTTCTTT	CASSKGSSNLNTEAFF
NA	NA	TRBJ2-6	TRBV28	TGTGCCAGCAGTTTAGGGGGGGCGGGGGCCAACGTCCTGACTTTC	CASSLGGAGANVLTF
once	NA	TRBJ2-3	TRBV18	TGTGCCAGCTCACCGCAATTCTCCGGGGGCACAGATACGCAGTATTTT	CASSPQFSGGTDTQYF
NA	TRBD1	TRBJ1-1	TRBV5-1	TGCGCCAGCAGTGAGACAGGGGTGAACACTGAAGCTTTCTTT	CASSETGVNTEAFF
NA	NA	TRBJ2-2	TRBV3-1/TRBV3-2	TGTGCCAGCAGCCAAGTTGAGGGTAGGGCCGGGGAGCTGTTTTTT	CASSQVEGRAGELFF
NA	NA	TRBJ1-1	TRBV9	TGTGCCAGCAGCGTAGGTCTAGGGAGCCAGGGTGATGAAGCTTTCTTT	CASSVGLGSQGDEAFF
NA	NA	TRBJ1-4	TRBV28	TGTGCCAGCAGCCATCTCTCTGAAAAACTGTTTTTT	CASSHLSEKLFF
NA	TRBD2	TRBJ2-5	TRBV2	TGTGCCAGCAGTGACCTAGCGGGAGAAGAGACCCAGTACTTC	CASSDLAGEETQYF
NA	NA	TRBJ2-7	TRBV5-1	TGCGCCAGCAGCCCCATGATGGGCGGGGGCTTATGGGAGCAGTACTTC	CASSPMMGGGLWEQYF
NA	NA	TRBJ1-1	TRBV7-2	TGTGCCAGCAGCACGCAGAAGAACACTGAAGCTTTCTTT	CASSTQKNTEAFF
few	NA	TRBJ1-5	TRBV3-1/TRBV3-2	TGTGCCAGCAGCTTCGGGATTCAGCCCCAGCATTTT	CASSFGIQPQHF
NA	TRBD1	TRBJ1-2	TRBV7-9	TGTGCCAGCAGCACCCGGGACAGGGGTGAAGTTCCCTATGGCTACACCTTC	CASSTRDRGEVPYGYTF
NA	NA	TRBJ1-1	TRBV2	TGTGCCAGCGAAACCAACACTGAAGCTTTCTTT	CASETNTEAFF
NA	TRBD1	TRBJ1-2	TRBV28	TGTGCCAGTACAGGGGGCGCAAACTATGGCTACACCTTC	CASTGGANYGYTF
NA	NA	TRBJ1-5	TRBV28	TGTGCCAGCAGGCGATTAGGGTTACGGGATAGCAATCAGCCCCAGCATTTT	CASRRLGLRDSNQPQHF
NA	NA	TRBJ2-1	TRBV4-1	TGCGCCAGCAGCCAAGGGGGAGCACGGAGCTCCTACAATGAGCAGTTCTTC	CASSQGGARSSYNEQFF
once	NA	TRBJ2-7	TRBV27	TGTGCCAGCAGTCCCGGGGGCCCGCCTTGGGGGCAGTACTTC	CASSPGGPPWGQYF
NA	TRBD1	TRBJ1-1	TRBV18	TGTGCCAGCTCATCGTCCCGGGACAGTGAAGCTTTCTTT	CASSSSRDSEAFF
NA	NA	TRBJ1-2	TRBV11-2	TGTGCCAGCAGCTTATTGGCAGGGCCGCTTGGGTACGGCTACACCTTC	CASSLLAGPLGYGYTF
NA	TRBD2	TRBJ2-3	TRBV7-2	TGTGCCAGCAGCTTTCGCGGGGGGGCTGGAGATACGCAGTATTTT	CASSFRGGAGDTQYF
NA	NA	TRBJ1-6	TRBV9	TGTGCCAGCAGCGCAGGGGTGAGTAATTCACCCCTCCACTTT	CASSAGVSNSPLHF
once	NA	TRBJ2-3	TRBV28	TGTGCCAGCAGTTTTGGCGCCCAGGATACGCAGTATTTT	CASSFGAQDTQYF
NA	NA	TRBJ1-6	TRBV5-4	TGTGCCAGCAGTGTATCACTGGGACTTGTCTCCTATAATTCACCCCTCCACTTT	CASSVSLGLVSYNSPLHF
NA	NA	TRBJ1-5	TRBV5-8	TGTGCCAGCAGCACACAGGGCAATCAGCCCCAGCATTTT	CASSTQGNQPQHF
NA	NA	TRBJ2-5	TRBV10-2	TGCGCCAGCAGTGACACCAGGGGAGAGGGCCAAGAGACCCAGTACTTC	CASSDTRGEGQETQYF
NA	NA	TRBJ2-2	TRBV5-1	TGCGCCAGCAGCCCCGGGCCTTCGAACACCGGGGAGCTGTTTTTT	CASSPGPSNTGELFF
NA	TRBD1	TRBJ1-4	TRBV28	TGTGCCAGCAGGGACAGGGCTAAGAGTGAAAAACTGTTTTTT	CASRDRAKSEKLFF
NA	NA	TRBJ1-6	TRBV28	TGTGCCAGCAGTTTACGAAACTTGGGACAAAATAATTCACCCCTCCACTTT	CASSLRNLGQNNSPLHF
NA	NA	TRBJ1-5	TRBV11-3	TGTGCCAGCAGCCTGAGGCCTTATAGCAATCAGCCCCAGCATTTT	CASSLRPYSNQPQHF
NA	NA	TRBJ2-7	TRBV28	TGTGCCAGCAGTCCCACTTGGGGCCTCTCTTACGAGCAGTACTTC	CASSPTWGLSYEQYF
NA	NA	TRBJ1-1	TRBV11-2	TGTGCCAGCAGCCCTCTAATAGGCGCGGACCACACTGAAGCTTTCTTT	CASSPLIGADHTEAFF
NA	NA	TRBJ2-1	TRBV7-3	TGTGCCAGCAGCCGAAATACTAATCAGTGGGATGAGCAGTTCTTC	CASSRNTNQWDEQFF
NA	NA	TRBJ1-2	TRBV28	TGTGCCAGCAGTTTTTGGAGTTGGGACAAACAATATGGCTACACCTTC	CASSFWSWDKQYGYTF